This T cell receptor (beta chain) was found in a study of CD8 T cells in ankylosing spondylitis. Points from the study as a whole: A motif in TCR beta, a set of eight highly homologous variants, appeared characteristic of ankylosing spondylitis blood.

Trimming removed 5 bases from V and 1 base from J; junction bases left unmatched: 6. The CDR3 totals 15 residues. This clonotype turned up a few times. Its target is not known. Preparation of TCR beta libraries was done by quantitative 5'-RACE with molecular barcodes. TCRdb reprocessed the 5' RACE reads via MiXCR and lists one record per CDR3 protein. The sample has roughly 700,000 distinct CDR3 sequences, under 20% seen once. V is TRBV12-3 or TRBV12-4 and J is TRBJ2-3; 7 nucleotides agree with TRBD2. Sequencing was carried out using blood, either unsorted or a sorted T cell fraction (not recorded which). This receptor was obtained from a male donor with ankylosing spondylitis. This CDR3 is CASSHTLAGTDTQYF. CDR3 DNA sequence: TGTGCCAGCAGTCACACCCTAGCGGGCACAGATACGCAGTATTTT.